This T cell receptor (beta chain) was documented in a study of Graves' ophthalmopathy and Graves' hyperthyroidism. RNA served as the template for amplifying TCR beta CDR3 regions. The first round was an RT-PCR with HTBI primers, and the second round was a multiplex PCR. TCRdb recomputed calls from the multiplex PCR reads with MiXCR, one row per CDR3 protein. Here the sample spans under 400,000 distinct CDR3 sequences, roughly 15% being singletons. This clonotype was detected ten times or more. Its antigen is still unknown. Trimming took 3 bases from V and 4 from J; bases not matched to a gene: 2. The CDR3 has 13 amino acids. Looked up from germline, CDR1 is SNHLY and CDR2 is FYNNEI. Study conclusions and caveats: Blood shared most expanded thyroid clonotypes above 0.001 frequency.

The PBMC fraction was derived from 9.5 to 10 ml of fresh peripheral blood. Material for sequencing was peripheral blood. V is TRBV2 and J is TRBJ2-7; 8 nucleotides match TRBD1. The TCR sequence derives from an adult man with Graves' ophthalmopathy. CDR3 bases: TGTGCCAGCAGTGACCAGGGGGCTTACGAGCAGTACTTC. Amino acid sequence: CASSDQGAYEQYF.